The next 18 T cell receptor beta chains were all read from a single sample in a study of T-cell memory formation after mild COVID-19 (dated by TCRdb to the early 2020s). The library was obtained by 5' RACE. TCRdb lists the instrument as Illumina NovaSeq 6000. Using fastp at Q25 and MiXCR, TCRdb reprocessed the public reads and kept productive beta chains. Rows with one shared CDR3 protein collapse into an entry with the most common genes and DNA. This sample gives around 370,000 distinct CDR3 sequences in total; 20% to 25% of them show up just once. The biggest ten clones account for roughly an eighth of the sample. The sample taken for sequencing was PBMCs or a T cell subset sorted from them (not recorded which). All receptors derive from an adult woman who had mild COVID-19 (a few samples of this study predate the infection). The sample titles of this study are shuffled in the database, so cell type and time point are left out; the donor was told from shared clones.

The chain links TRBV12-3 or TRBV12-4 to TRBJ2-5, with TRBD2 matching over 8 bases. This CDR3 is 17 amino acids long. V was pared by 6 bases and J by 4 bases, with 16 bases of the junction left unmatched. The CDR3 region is CASSPHGRGAFRETQYF. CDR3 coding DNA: TGTGCCAGCAGCCCTCACGGGCGGGGGGCCTTTCGAGAGACCCAGTACTTC.

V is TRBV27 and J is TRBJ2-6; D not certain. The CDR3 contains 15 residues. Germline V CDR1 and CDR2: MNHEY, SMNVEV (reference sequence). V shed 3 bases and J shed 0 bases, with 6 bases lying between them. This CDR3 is CASSFSASGANVLTF. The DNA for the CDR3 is TGTGCCAGCAGTTTCTCAGCCTCTGGGGCCAACGTCCTGACTTTC.

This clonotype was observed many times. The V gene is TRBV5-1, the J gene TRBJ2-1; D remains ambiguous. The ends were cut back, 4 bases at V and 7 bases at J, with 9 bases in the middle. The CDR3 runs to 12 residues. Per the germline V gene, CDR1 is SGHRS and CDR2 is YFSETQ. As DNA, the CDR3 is TGCGCCAGCAGCCCCACCGGGAATGAGCAGTTCTTC. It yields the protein CASSPTGNEQFF.

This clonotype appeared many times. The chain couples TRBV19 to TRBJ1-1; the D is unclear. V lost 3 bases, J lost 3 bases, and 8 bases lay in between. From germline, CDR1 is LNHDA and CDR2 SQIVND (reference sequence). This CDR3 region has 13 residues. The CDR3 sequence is CASSINMDTEAFF. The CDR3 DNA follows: TGTGCCAGTAGTATCAATATGGACACTGAAGCTTTCTTT.

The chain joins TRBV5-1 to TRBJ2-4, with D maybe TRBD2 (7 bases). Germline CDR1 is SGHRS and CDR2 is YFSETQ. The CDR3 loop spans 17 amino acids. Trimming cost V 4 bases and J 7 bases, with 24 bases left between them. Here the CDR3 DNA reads TGCGCCAGCAGCCCTACCAGCGGACGGGGGGCTGGGAACATTCAGTACTTC. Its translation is CASSPTSGRGAGNIQYF.

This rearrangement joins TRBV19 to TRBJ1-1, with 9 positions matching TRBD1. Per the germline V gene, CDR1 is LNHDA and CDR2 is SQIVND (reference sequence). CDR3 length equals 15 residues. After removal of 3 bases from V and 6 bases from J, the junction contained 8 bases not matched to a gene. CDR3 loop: CASSIGGTGSSEAFF. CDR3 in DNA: TGTGCCAGTAGTATCGGCGGGACAGGGTCTTCTGAAGCTTTCTTT. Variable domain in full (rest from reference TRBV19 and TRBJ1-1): DGGITQSPKYLFRKEGQNVTLSCEQNLNHDAMYWYRQDPGQGLRLIYYSQIVNDFQKGDIAEGYSVSREKKESFPLTVTSAQKNPTAFYLCASSIGGTGSSEAFFGQGTRLTVV.

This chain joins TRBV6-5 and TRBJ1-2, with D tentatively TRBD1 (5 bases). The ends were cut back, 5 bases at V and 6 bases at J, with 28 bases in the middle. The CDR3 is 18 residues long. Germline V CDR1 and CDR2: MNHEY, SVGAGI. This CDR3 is CASSPRDPGRPVGDGYTF. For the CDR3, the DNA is TGTGCCAGCAGTCCCCGGGACCCTGGGAGGCCCGTTGGCGATGGCTACACCTTC.

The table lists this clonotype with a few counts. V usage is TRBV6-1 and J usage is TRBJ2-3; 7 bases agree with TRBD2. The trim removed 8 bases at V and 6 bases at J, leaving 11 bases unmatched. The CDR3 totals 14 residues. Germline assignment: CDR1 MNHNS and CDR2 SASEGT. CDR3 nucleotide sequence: TGTGCCAGCCCAGCGGGACTACCGACGGATACGCAGTATTTT. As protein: CASPAGLPTDTQYF.

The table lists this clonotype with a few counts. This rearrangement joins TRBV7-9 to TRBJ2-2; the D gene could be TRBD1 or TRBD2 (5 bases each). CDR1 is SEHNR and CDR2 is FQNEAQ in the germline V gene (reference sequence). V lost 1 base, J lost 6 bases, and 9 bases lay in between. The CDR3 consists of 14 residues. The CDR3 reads CASSLEGTAGELFF. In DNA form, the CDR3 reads TGTGCCAGCAGCTTAGAGGGGACGGCCGGGGAGCTGTTTTTT.

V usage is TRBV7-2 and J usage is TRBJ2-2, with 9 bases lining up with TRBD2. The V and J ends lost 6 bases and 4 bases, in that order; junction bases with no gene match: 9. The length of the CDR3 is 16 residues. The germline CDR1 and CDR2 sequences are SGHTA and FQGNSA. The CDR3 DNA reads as TGTGCCAGCAGTTTTGCTCTAGCGGGGAGCACCGGGGAGCTGTTTTTT. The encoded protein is CASSFALAGSTGELFF.

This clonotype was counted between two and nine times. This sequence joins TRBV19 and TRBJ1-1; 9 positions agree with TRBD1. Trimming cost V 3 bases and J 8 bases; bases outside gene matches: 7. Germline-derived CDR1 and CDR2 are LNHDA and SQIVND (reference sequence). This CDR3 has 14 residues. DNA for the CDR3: TGTGCCAGTAGTATGGCGACAGGGGGTTTGGAAGCTTTCTTT. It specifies CASSMATGGLEAFF.

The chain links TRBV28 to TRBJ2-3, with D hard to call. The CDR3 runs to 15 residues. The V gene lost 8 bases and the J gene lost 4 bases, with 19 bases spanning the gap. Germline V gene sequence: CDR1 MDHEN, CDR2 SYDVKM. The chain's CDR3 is CASPGPSLGPDTQYF. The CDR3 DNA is TGTGCCAGCCCTGGACCCTCCCTGGGCCCAGATACGCAGTATTTT.

CDR3 nucleotide sequence: TGTGCCAGTAGTATAAGAGCAGGGTTGGCCACCGGGGAGCTGTTTTTT. It yields the protein CASSIRAGLATGELFF. The chain carries TRBV19 and TRBJ2-2; possibly TRBD1 for D (5 bases). The V and J ends lost 2 bases and 4 bases respectively, with 14 bases between them. This CDR3 contains 16 residues. CDR1 is LNHDA and CDR2 is SQIVND in the germline V gene (reference sequence).

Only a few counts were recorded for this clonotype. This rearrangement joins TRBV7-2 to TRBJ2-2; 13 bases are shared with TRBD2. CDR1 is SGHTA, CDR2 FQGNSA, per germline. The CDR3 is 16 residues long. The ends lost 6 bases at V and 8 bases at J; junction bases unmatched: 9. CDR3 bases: TGTGCCAGCAGATCCGGACTAGCGGGAGAGGCGGGGGAGCTGTTTTTT. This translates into CASRSGLAGEAGELFF.

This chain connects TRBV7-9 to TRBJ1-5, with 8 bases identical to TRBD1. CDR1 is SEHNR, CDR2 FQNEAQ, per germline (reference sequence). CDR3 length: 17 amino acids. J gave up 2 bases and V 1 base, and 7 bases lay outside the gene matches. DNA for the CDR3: TGTGCCAGCAGCTTAGGTACACAGGGGGAAGGCAATCAGCCCCAGCATTTT. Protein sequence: CASSLGTQGEGNQPQHF.

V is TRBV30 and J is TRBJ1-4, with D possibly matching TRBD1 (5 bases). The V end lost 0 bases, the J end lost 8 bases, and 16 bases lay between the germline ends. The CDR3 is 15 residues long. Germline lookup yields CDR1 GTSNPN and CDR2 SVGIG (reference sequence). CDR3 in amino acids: CAWSVPAGRGEKLFF. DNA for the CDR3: TGTGCCTGGAGTGTACCGGCAGGGCGCGGCGAAAAACTGTTTTTT.

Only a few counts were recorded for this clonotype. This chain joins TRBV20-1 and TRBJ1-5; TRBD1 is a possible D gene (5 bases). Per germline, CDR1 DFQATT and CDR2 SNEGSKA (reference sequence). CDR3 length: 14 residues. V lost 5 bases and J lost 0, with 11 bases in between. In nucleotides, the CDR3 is TGCAGTGCTGGTACGGGGGATAGCAATCAGCCCCAGCATTTT. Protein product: CSAGTGDSNQPQHF.

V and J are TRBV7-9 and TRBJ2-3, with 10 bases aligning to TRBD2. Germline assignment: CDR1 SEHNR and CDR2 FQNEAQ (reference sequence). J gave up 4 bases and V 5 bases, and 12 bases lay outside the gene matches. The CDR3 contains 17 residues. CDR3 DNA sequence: TGTGCCAGCAGCCCCATTCGGACTAGCGGTTTTTCAGATACGCAGTATTTT. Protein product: CASSPIRTSGFSDTQYF.